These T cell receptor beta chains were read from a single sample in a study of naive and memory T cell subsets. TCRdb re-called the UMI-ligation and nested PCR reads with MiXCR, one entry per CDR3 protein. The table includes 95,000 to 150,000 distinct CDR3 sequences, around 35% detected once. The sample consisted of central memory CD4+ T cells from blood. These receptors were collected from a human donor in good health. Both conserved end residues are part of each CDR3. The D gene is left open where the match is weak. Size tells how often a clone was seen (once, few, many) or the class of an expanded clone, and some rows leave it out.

CAAGASSGPIKKNIQYF TGTGCCGCAGGGGCATCGTCGGGACCTATAAAAAAAAACATTCAGTACTTC few TRBV28 - TRBJ2-4
CASSLQGALNNEQFF TGTGCCAGCTCACTACAGGGGGCTTTGAACAATGAGCAGTTCTTC many TRBV18 TRBD1 TRBJ2-1
CASSLSVGLGSLDNEQFF TGTGCCAGCAGTTTAAGCGTAGGACTTGGCTCCCTGGACAATGAGCAGTTCTTC - TRBV28 - TRBJ2-1
CASSPLRTGMGTGELFF TGTGCCAGTAGTCCCCTACGGACGGGAATGGGCACCGGGGAGCTGTTTTTT few TRBV19 - TRBJ2-2
CASSASRTRSYEQYF TGTGCCAGCTCCGCGAGTCGGACTCGCTCCTACGAGCAGTACTTC - TRBV18 - TRBJ2-7
CASSDQGYGQYF TGTGCCAGCAGTGACCAGGGCTACGGGCAGTACTTC - TRBV12-3/TRBV12-4 - TRBJ2-7
CAISGMNTEAFF TGTGCCATCTCCGGGATGAACACTGAAGCTTTCTTT - TRBV10-3 - TRBJ1-1
CASSRTQGWSYGYTF TGCGCCAGCAGCAGAACACAGGGATGGAGCTATGGCTACACCTTC - TRBV5-1 - TRBJ1-2
CASKAGATDTQYF TGTGCCAGCAAGGCAGGGGCCACAGATACGCAGTATTTT few TRBV2 - TRBJ2-3
CATHRALEEKLFF TGTGCCACCCACAGGGCTTTGGAAGAAAAACTGTTTTTT - TRBV28 - TRBJ1-4
CASSLSRTNTGELFF TGTGCCAGCAGCTTATCACGGACGAACACCGGGGAGCTGTTTTTT few TRBV7-2 - TRBJ2-2
CASSWGNSYNEQFF TGCGCCAGCAGCTGGGGTAACTCCTACAATGAGCAGTTCTTC few TRBV5-1 - TRBJ2-1
CASSQDRARSSTDTQYF TGTGCCAGCAGCCAAGATCGGGCTAGATCTAGCACAGATACGCAGTATTTT - TRBV3-1 - TRBJ2-3
CASSLYRSEGYTF TGTGCCAGCAGCTTATACAGGTCGGAGGGCTACACCTTC - TRBV7-2 - TRBJ1-2
CSVDERRGANVLTF TGCAGCGTTGATGAAAGGAGGGGGGCCAACGTCCTGACTTTC - TRBV29-1 - TRBJ2-6
CAIRGDGEAFF TGTGCCATCAGGGGGGACGGTGAAGCTTTCTTT - TRBV10-3 - TRBJ1-1
CASSGRQGGGEAFF TGTGCCAGCAGTGGACGACAAGGCGGGGGTGAAGCTTTCTTT - TRBV6-5 - TRBJ1-1
CASSVGGGDSPLHF TGTGCCAGCAGTGTTGGGGGCGGCGATTCACCCCTCCACTTT - TRBV28 - TRBJ1-6
CSARDLSGPTDTQYF TGCAGTGCTAGAGATCTATCGGGACCCACAGATACGCAGTATTTT few TRBV20-1 - TRBJ2-3
CASIAGTQMNTEAFF TGTGCCAGCATTGCTGGGACACAAATGAACACTGAAGCTTTCTTT once TRBV28 - TRBJ1-1
CASSLRSGASTDTQYF TGCGCCAGCAGCTTGCGGAGCGGAGCTAGCACAGATACGCAGTATTTT - TRBV5-1 - TRBJ2-3
CSARGLAGGKSSYNEQFF TGCAGTGCTAGGGGACTAGCGGGAGGGAAAAGCTCCTACAATGAGCAGTTCTTC - TRBV20-1 TRBD2 TRBJ2-1
CASSHGTGGDETQYF TGTGCCAGCAGTCATGGGACAGGGGGCGATGAGACCCAGTACTTC few TRBV6-1 TRBD1 TRBJ2-5
CAWDRGFYGYTF TGTGCCTGGGACAGGGGATTCTATGGCTACACCTTC - TRBV30 TRBD1 TRBJ1-2
CASSPTAGTHDTQYF TGTGCCAGCTCACCCACGGCCGGCACACATGATACGCAGTATTTT - TRBV18 - TRBJ2-3
CAISERASGSINEQFF TGTGCCATCAGTGAGCGGGCTAGCGGGAGTATAAATGAGCAGTTCTTC - TRBV10-3 TRBD2 TRBJ2-1
CASSLLEGYEQYF TGTGCCAGCAGTTTATTGGAGGGCTACGAGCAGTACTTC many TRBV27 - TRBJ2-7
CATSDSARLLDTQYF TGTGCCACCAGTGATTCTGCACGGTTATTAGATACGCAGTATTTT many TRBV24-1 - TRBJ2-3
CATPYQSGGKYEQYF TGTGCCACCCCTTACCAGTCGGGCGGGAAGTACGAGCAGTACTTC - TRBV24-1 - TRBJ2-7
CSARVPGLAGRTYEQYF TGCAGTGCTAGAGTACCGGGACTAGCGGGCAGGACCTACGAGCAGTACTTC - TRBV20-1 TRBD2 TRBJ2-7
CASGRSGTSGSSYNEQFF TGTGCCAGTGGAAGATCTGGGACTAGCGGGAGCTCCTACAATGAGCAGTTCTTC - TRBV19 TRBD2 TRBJ2-1
CASRTGTGTYEQYF TGTGCCAGCAGAACTGGGACAGGGACCTACGAGCAGTACTTC few TRBV6-6 TRBD1 TRBJ2-7
CSARVEHTLAGGGVYEQYF TGCAGTGCTAGAGTCGAACATACTCTAGCGGGAGGGGGGGTCTACGAGCAGTACTTC - TRBV20-1 TRBD2 TRBJ2-7
CASSVGAALVRSTQYF TGTGCCAGCAGCGTAGGGGCGGCGCTCGTGAGATCTACGCAGTATTTT few TRBV9 - TRBJ2-3
CASSLISFRTYEQYF TGTGCCAGCAGCCTCATAAGCTTCAGAACCTACGAGCAGTACTTC - TRBV7-2 - TRBJ2-7
CASSLALADITDTQYF TGTGCCAGCAGCCTTGCCTTAGCGGACATCACAGATACGCAGTATTTT - TRBV3-1 - TRBJ2-3
CASSLLSRNSGANVLTF TGTGCCAGCAGTTTATTATCTCGGAACTCTGGGGCCAACGTCCTGACTTTC - TRBV28 - TRBJ2-6
CASCFSREWGEQYF TGTGCCAGCTGTTTTTCGCGGGAGTGGGGAGAGCAGTACTTC - TRBV27 TRBD2 TRBJ2-7
CASSLGQLPEQFF TGTGCCAGCAGCTTAGGACAGTTGCCGGAGCAGTTCTTC few TRBV11-2 - TRBJ2-1
CATSRDMGGAQYF TGTGCCACCAGCAGAGATATGGGGGGGGCCCAGTACTTC - TRBV15 TRBD2 TRBJ2-5